The source of this TCR beta chain is a study of Ad26.COV2.S vaccination and SARS-CoV-2 variants. About this clone: What it binds is not known.

Notes on the study in general: Breadth and depth estimates from TCRs may understate total T cell responses.

The CDR3 covers 15 residues. With 0 bases removed from V and 1 base from J, the gap between germline ends came to 10 bases. Germline V gene sequence: CDR1 LNHNV, CDR2 YYDKDF (reference sequence). The table came from immunoSEQ multiplex PCR; TCRdb's copy has only in-frame clones and leaves some out. The sample yields about 350,000 clones, about 90% seen once. The receptor was isolated from a human donor who had recovered from COVID-19. The sample here was peripheral blood, taken after recovery from COVID-19. V usage is TRBV15 and J usage is TRBJ2-7, with D unresolved. CDR3 DNA sequence: TGTGCCACCAGCAGAGACCCAGGATCGTCCTACGAGCAGTACTTC. Its protein is CATSRDPGSSYEQYF.